This entry lists 21 T cell receptor beta chains sequenced from one sample in a study of T cell repertoires in aging, cancer and after chemotherapy. Rearranged V-D-J TRB sequences were amplified with a mixed TRB-A/B primer pool. TCRdb recomputed calls from the multiplex PCR reads with MiXCR, one row per CDR3 protein. Of 7,000 to 8,500 distinct CDR3 sequences in the sample, approximately 49% were seen once. TCR beta rearrangements were amplified from peripheral blood genomic DNA. Material for sequencing was blood. The receptors here all came from a human donor with a solid tumor.

This sequence joins TRBV6-6 and TRBJ2-5, with 7 nucleotides matching TRBD1. Germline loops: CDR1 MNHNY, CDR2 SVGAGI (reference sequence). The CDR3 runs to 14 residues. J gave up 5 bases and V 5 bases, and 8 bases lay outside the gene matches. The CDR3 is CASSEQGPGETQYF. CDR3 nucleotides: TGTGCCAGCAGTGAACAGGGGCCCGGTGAGACCCAGTACTTC.

The chain carries TRBV5-1 and TRBJ2-2; 8 bases line up with TRBD1. V was clipped by 2 bases and J by 3 bases; unmatched bases: 6. The CDR3 runs to 16 residues. Germline CDR1 SGHRS, CDR2 YFSETQ. The chain's CDR3 is CASSLRQGTDTGELFF. The CDR3 bases are TGCGCCAGCAGCTTACGACAGGGGACGGACACCGGGGAGCTGTTTTTT.

This clonotype was recorded a few times. The chain joins TRBV7-2 to TRBJ1-2; tentative D call: TRBD1 (6 bases). The CDR3 extends over 14 amino acids. The germline V gene encodes CDR1 SGHTA and CDR2 FQGNSA. V gave up 5 bases and J gave up 8 bases, with 18 bases separating them. The DNA of the CDR3 is TGTGCCAGCAGCCCCCGACAGGCAGTGGGAGGCTACACCTTC. This gives the protein CASSPRQAVGGYTF.

The chain employs TRBV7-9 and TRBJ2-1, with 12 bases identical to TRBD2. The CDR3 runs to 16 residues. The V gene's germline CDR1 is SEHNR and CDR2 FQNEAQ (reference sequence). V lost 9 bases, J lost 7 bases, and 13 bases stayed unmatched. In DNA form, the CDR3 reads TGTGCCAGTAGTATTTTCCTAGCGGGAGGGTCAAATGAGCAGTTCTTC. The encoded protein is CASSIFLAGGSNEQFF.

The rearrangement joins TRBV20-1 to TRBJ2-1; D is unresolved. The V gene's germline CDR1 is DFQATT and CDR2 SNEGSKA (reference sequence). This CDR3 has 13 amino acids. V was pared by 4 bases and J by 8 bases, with 15 bases between. CDR3 sequence: CSATDRSVDEQFF. CDR3 coding DNA: TGCAGTGCTACGGATCGGTCGGTGGATGAGCAGTTCTTC.

The V and J genes are TRBV7-6 and TRBJ2-5, with a possible D match to TRBD1 (6 bases). V was pared by 5 bases and J by 6 bases, with 19 bases between. The CDR3 totals 15 residues. Germline values: CDR1 SGHVS, CDR2 FNYEAQ. In DNA, the CDR3 is TGTGCCAGCAGCCCCCCACCGGCAGGGACAAAGACCCAGTACTTC. Translated, it gives CASSPPPAGTKTQYF.

The chain links TRBV19 to TRBJ2-7; no clear D. The germline V and J ends were trimmed by 4 bases and 3 bases, with 10 bases remaining between them. The CDR3 runs to 13 residues. Germline lookup yields CDR1 LNHDA and CDR2 SQIVND (reference sequence). CDR3 nucleotides: TGTGCCAGTAGTACAGACGGAAGCTACGAGCAGTACTTC. Its translation: CASSTDGSYEQYF. Full variable domain (missing parts from reference TRBV19 and TRBJ2-7): DGGITQSPKYLFRKEGQNVTLSCEQNLNHDAMYWYRQDPGQGLRLIYYSQIVNDFQKGDIAEGYSVSREKKESFPLTVTSAQKNPTAFYLCASSTDGSYEQYFGPGTRLTVT.

This clonotype was found a few times. The chain couples TRBV10-3 to TRBJ1-2; D is possibly TRBD1 (6 bases). Germline V CDR1 and CDR2: ENHRY, SYGVKD. The germline V and J ends were trimmed by 7 bases and 7 bases, with 16 bases remaining between them. This CDR3 spans 13 amino acids. CDR3 residues: CAINPRGQGGYTF. For the CDR3, the DNA is TGTGCCATCAACCCCCGGGGACAAGGTGGCTACACCTTC.

The genes are TRBV28 and TRBJ2-7; 8 nucleotides align to TRBD1. CDR3 size: 15 residues. Germline trimming cut 1 base from V and 5 bases from J; bases unmatched to any gene: 7. The germline CDR1 and CDR2 sequences are MDHEN and SYDVKM. CDR3 coding DNA: TGTGCCAGCAGTTTATATCAGGGGGCCGGGGACGAGCAGTACTTC. This gives the protein CASSLYQGAGDEQYF.

This clonotype was recorded a few times. This sequence joins TRBV12-3 or TRBV12-4 and TRBJ1-2, with a weak D call TRBD1 (6 bases). The CDR3 consists of 15 residues. The V and J ends lost 5 bases and 4 bases respectively, with 17 bases between them. The CDR3 DNA sequence: TGTGCCAGCAGTCCCAGCCGGACAGCTTCCTATGGCTACACCTTC. This gives the protein CASSPSRTASYGYTF.

V usage is TRBV7-2 and J usage is TRBJ2-1, with TRBD2 identical over 11 bases. V trimming: 5 bases; J trimming: 9 bases; junction bases outside the gene matches: 9. CDR1 is SGHTA and CDR2 is FQGNSA in the germline V gene. The CDR3 length is 15 residues. CDR3 bases: TGTGCCAGCAGCGTTAGCGGGAGGGCCGTCAGTGAGCAGTTCTTC. Protein sequence: CASSVSGRAVSEQFF.

CDR3 sequence reads: CASSYDTNSGANVLTF. DNA for the CDR3: TGTGCCAGCAGTTACGACACGAACTCTGGGGCCAACGTCCTGACTTTC. The chain uses TRBV6-5 and TRBJ2-6; D remains unclear. Germline CDR1 is MNHEY and CDR2 is SVGAGI. There are 16 residues in the CDR3. V lost 2 bases, J lost 0 bases, and 8 bases lay in between.

This clonotype showed up just a few times. The chain joins TRBV6-5 to TRBJ2-1; D is unclear. Trimming took off 6 bases at V and 0 bases at J, with 6 bases between the two ends. Per the germline V gene, CDR1 is MNHEY and CDR2 is SVGAGI. The CDR3 spans 13 residues. The chain's CDR3 is CASSRSSYNEQFF. The CDR3 DNA is TGTGCCAGCAGCAGGAGCTCCTACAATGAGCAGTTCTTC.

This chain links TRBV6-6 with TRBJ1-6, with 8 positions matching TRBD1. V was clipped by 2 bases and J by 4 bases; unmatched bases: 1. This CDR3 contains 15 residues. Germline assignment: CDR1 MNHNY and CDR2 SVGAGI (reference sequence). CDR3 nucleotides: TGTGCCAGCAGTTACGGACAGGGTTATAATTCACCCCTCCACTTT. This sequence encodes CASSYGQGYNSPLHF.

The chain couples TRBV29-1 to TRBJ2-3; D possibly uses TRBD1 or TRBD2 (5 bases each). This CDR3 has 15 residues. The germline CDR1 and CDR2 sequences are SQVTM and ANQGSEA. Trimming left V 1 base short and J 4 bases short, with 15 bases between. This chain's CDR3 is CSVEGGLGSADTQYF. CDR3 bases: TGCAGCGTTGAAGGGGGCTTAGGGAGCGCAGATACGCAGTATTTT.

This chain joins TRBV19 and TRBJ2-1, with 7 bases identical to TRBD1. Germline V gives CDR1 LNHDA, CDR2 SQIVND (reference sequence). CDR3 size: 16 residues. V lost 5 bases, J lost 4 bases, and 11 bases stayed unmatched. The DNA of the CDR3 is TGTGCCAGTAGTCTCGAAGGGACAGATTATTACAATGAGCAGTTCTTC. Translating it yields CASSLEGTDYYNEQFF. Variable domain in full (rest from reference TRBV19 and TRBJ2-1): DGGITQSPKYLFRKEGQNVTLSCEQNLNHDAMYWYRQDPGQGLRLIYYSQIVNDFQKGDIAEGYSVSREKKESFPLTVTSAQKNPTAFYLCASSLEGTDYYNEQFFGPGTRLTVL.

V gene TRBV27 combines with J gene TRBJ2-1; D might be TRBD2 (6 bases). The germline gives CDR1 MNHEY, CDR2 SMNVEV (reference sequence). The CDR3 contains 14 residues. Trimming removed 3 bases at V and 6 bases at J, with 12 bases between. CDR3 DNA: TGTGCCAGCAGTTTTAGCGGAGCGGGCAATGAGCAGTTCTTC. Protein: CASSFSGAGNEQFF.

This clonotype was found a few times. The chain recombines TRBV7-9 with TRBJ1-1, with D possibly being TRBD1 (6 bases). The CDR3 is made up of 11 amino acids. Germline CDR1 and CDR2: SEHNR and FQNEAQ (reference sequence). V lost 3 bases and J lost 8, with 7 bases in between. CDR3 sequence (DNA): TGTGCCAGCAGCTTCGGGACAGAAGCTTTCTTT. Protein: CASSFGTEAFF.

The gene calls are TRBV18 and TRBJ2-3; 8 bases line up with TRBD2. This CDR3 has 16 residues. V dropped 6 bases and J dropped 0; count of bases not matched to a gene: 8. Per germline, CDR1 KGHSH and CDR2 LQKENI. Written as DNA, the CDR3 is TGTGCCAGCTCTCGATTTAGCGGGACTAGCACAGATACGCAGTATTTT. It encodes CASSRFSGTSTDTQYF.

This clonotype was seen a handful of times. This chain uses TRBV15 with TRBJ2-7, with TRBD2 as a possible D gene (5 bases). The CDR3 is made up of 14 amino acids. V was cut by 3 bases and J by 0 bases, with 9 bases left in between. CDR1 and CDR2 from the germline V gene are LNHNV and YYDKDF (reference sequence). DNA for the CDR3: TGTGCCACCAGCAGGACGGGGAGCTCCTACGAGCAGTACTTC. Translating gives CATSRTGSSYEQYF.

Worth noting for this clonotype: The germline gene is not matched at one end of the junction; a read error may be the cause. This sequence joins TRBV7-9 and TRBJ2-1; D ambiguous. The CDR3 has 16 amino acids. Germline CDR1 SEHNR, CDR2 FQNEAQ (reference sequence). CDR3 sequence: CASSQYYLSSYNEQFF. In nucleotides, the CDR3 is TGCGCCAGCAGCCAGTACTACTTGAGCTCCTACAATGAGCAGTTCTTC. Supplemented by reference TRBV7-9 and TRBJ2-1, the full variable domain reads DTGVSQNPRHKITKRGQNVTFRCDPISEHNRLYWYRQTLGQGPEFLTYFQNEAQLEKSRLLSDRFSAERPKGSFSTLEIQRTEQGDSAMYLCASSQYYLSSYNEQFFGPGTRLTVL.